The sequence of this TCR beta chain was determined in a study of blood T cell repertoires in COVID-19. Study information: Samples taken during acute and convalescent COVID-19 were collected in the United States, Italy and Spain. T cells, B-cell-depleted T cells, or PBMCs provided the cDNA or gDNA that served as material.

V gave up 2 bases and J gave up 3 bases, with 13 bases separating them. CDR1 SGHDN and CDR2 FVKESK come from the germline V gene. The CDR3 is 15 amino acids. Authors' data handling: Reference gene primers were amplified, and this amplification served to estimate nucleated cell counts. Clones were sequenced by immunoSEQ multiplex PCR, and TCRdb holds only the in-frame ones, with some missing. D and trimming were read from the DNA, whereas the V and J calls and clone size are those reported in that table. The sample lists about 170,000 clones, around 80% occurring once. The rearrangement links TRBV14 to TRBJ1-1, with D tentatively TRBD1 (5 bases). This receptor was identified in a woman in her 70s who had recovered from COVID-19. The sequencing input was peripheral blood. The CDR3 bases are TGTGCCAGCAGCCAACGTGGCAGGGTCGACACTGAAGCTTTCTTT. Protein sequence: CASSQRGRVDTEAFF.